This T cell receptor beta chain was sequenced during a study of cytotoxic CD8 clonotypes in ibrutinib-treated CLL. Assay used: immunoSEQ multiplex PCR; TCRdb lists only in-frame clones, some missing. This sample has 25,000 to 30,000 clones, with 85% found just once. CDR3 length equals 15 residues. Germline V CDR1 and CDR2: SNHLY, FYNNEI. The germline V and J ends were trimmed by 5 bases and 9 bases, with 23 bases remaining between them. The receptor's source is a human donor with chronic lymphocytic leukemia. The chain recombines TRBV2 with TRBJ2-7; D ambiguous. The sample was PBMCs, taken after 24 months of ibrutinib treatment. CDR3 amino acids: CASSTPHPKTAGQYF. The CDR3 nucleotides read TGTGCCAGCAGTACCCCACACCCGAAAACCGCCGGGCAGTACTTC.